This TCR beta chain was profiled in a study of graft-versus-host responses after intestinal transplantation. This clone showed up just once. V lost 6 bases to trimming and J lost 3 bases, with 17 bases between them. The germline V gene encodes CDR1 SEHNR and CDR2 FQNEAQ (reference sequence). This CDR3 is built from 15 residues. This table comes from immunoSEQ multiplex PCR, and its TCRdb copy is limited to in-frame clones, with some not included. Here the sample spans tens of thousands of clones, about 95% being singletons. The sequenced sample was PBMCs, obtained 16 days after intestinal transplant. This clonotype was obtained from a human patient who received an intestinal transplant, so some T cells may come from the graft donor. This chain joins TRBV7-9 and TRBJ1-1; possibly TRBD1 for D (5 bases). CDR3 sequence (DNA): TGTGCCAGCAGTCACGCCCAGGGTCTGGACACTGAAGCTTTCTTT. Translated: CASSHAQGLDTEAFF. Full variable domain (rest looked up from reference TRBV7-9 and TRBJ1-1): DTGVSQNPRHKITKRGQNVTFRCDPISEHNRLYWYRQTLGQGPEFLTYFQNEAQLEKSRLLSDRFSAERPKGSFSTLEIQRTEQGDSAMYLCASSHAQGLDTEAFFGQGTRLTVV.